This passage covers 32 T cell receptor beta chains from one sample sequenced in a study of beta chain features in type 1 diabetes. Study findings and constraints: A moderate, significant TCRB CDR3 shortening appeared in type 1 diabetes across four CD4+ subsets.

No antigen has been identified for these receptors. The entirety of the isolated RNA underwent reverse transcription, so expressed TCRB transcripts were sequenced. Some clones are missing from TCRdb's copy, which holds only in-frame ones; the method was immunoSEQ multiplex PCR. The sample yields about 150,000 clones, about 13% seen once. Source material: central memory CD4+ T cells from blood. These receptors were taken from a man in his late teens or twenties with type 1 diabetes.

This clone was observed a handful of times. The V and J genes are TRBV19 and TRBJ1-2; 9 bases match TRBD1. CDR1 is LNHDA, CDR2 SQIVND, per germline (reference sequence). Trimming took 5 bases from V and 5 from J; bases not matched to a gene: 9. The CDR3 runs to 15 residues. CDR3 protein: CASSSRTGEGYGYTF. The CDR3, as DNA: TGTGCCAGTAGTTCCCGGACAGGGGAGGGTTATGGCTACACCTTC.

This clone came up a few times. The chain recombines TRBV9 with TRBJ2-7, with TRBD1 identical over 8 bases. The CDR3 runs to 15 residues. Germline V CDR1 and CDR2: SGDLS, YYNGEE. The J segment lost 3 bases and the V segment lost 0 bases, leaving 5 bases of the junction unmatched. The DNA of the CDR3 is TGTGCCAGCAGCGTAGCGCAGGGGGCTATCTACGAGCAGTACTTC. This sequence encodes CASSVAQGAIYEQYF.

The CDR3 coding sequence is TGCAGCGTACGTGGGACCTCGGGACAGGGAACCGAAGCTTTCTTT. Encoded protein: CSVRGTSGQGTEAFF. This sequence joins TRBV29-1 and TRBJ1-1; 9 bases fit TRBD1. This CDR3 contains 15 residues. CDR1 is SQVTM and CDR2 is ANQGSEA in the germline V gene. With V trimmed by 6 bases and J by 8 bases, 16 bases remained unmatched.

This clone came up many times. The V call is TRBV18, the J call TRBJ1-1; no clear D. Trimming cost V 1 base and J 1 base, with 10 bases left between them. CDR3 length equals 15 residues. Germline V gene data show CDR1 as KGHSH and CDR2 as LQKENI. The chain's CDR3 is CASSPRPSENTEAFF. CDR3 in DNA: TGTGCCAGCTCACCACGGCCTTCAGAGAACACTGAAGCTTTCTTT.

This clone occurred a few times. The rearrangement joins TRBV29-1 to TRBJ1-1; TRBD1 matches 8 bases. Germline lookup yields CDR1 SQVTM and CDR2 ANQGSEA. The J segment lost 7 bases and the V segment lost 6 bases, leaving 1 base of the junction unmatched. The CDR3 consists of 10 residues. CDR3 coding DNA: TGCAGCGTAGGACAGGGTGAAGCTTTCTTT. Its translation is CSVGQGEAFF.

The chain combines TRBV6-1 with TRBJ1-5; unclear D gene. Trimming removed 4 bases from V and 5 bases from J, with 18 bases in between. Germline CDR1 reads MNHNS; CDR2 reads SASEGT. This CDR3 has 16 residues. The CDR3 reads CASSAPRRGADQPQHF. In DNA, the CDR3 is TGTGCCAGCAGTGCCCCTCGGCGGGGAGCGGATCAGCCCCAGCATTTT.

The table lists this clone with a few counts. The rearrangement links TRBV7-9 to TRBJ2-5, with D maybe TRBD1 (5 bases). This CDR3 region has 14 residues. Germline V lookup: CDR1 SEHNR, CDR2 FQNEAQ (reference sequence). V was pared by 5 bases and J by 4 bases, with 14 bases between. CDR3 residues: CASSPIDSLETQYF. CDR3 bases: TGTGCCAGCAGCCCGATCGACAGCCTAGAGACCCAGTACTTC.

About this clone: At one boundary the junction diverges from the germline segment, which might be a read error. The V call is TRBV6-5, the J call TRBJ1-4; 9 positions match TRBD1. The CDR3 is 15 residues long. Germline CDR1 reads MNHEY; CDR2 reads SVGAGI. Written as DNA, the CDR3 is TGTGCCAGCAGGCGGACAGGGGCCACTACTGAAAAACTGTTTTTT. Residues: CASRRTGATTEKLFF.

This clone was counted a few times. This chain links TRBV29-1 with TRBJ1-2, with a possible D match to TRBD1 (5 bases). The V end was cut by 5 bases, the J end by 6 bases, with 10 bases between. The CDR3 contains 11 residues. Germline V gives CDR1 SQVTM, CDR2 ANQGSEA. The CDR3 protein is CSVSRGDGYTF. The CDR3 DNA follows: TGCAGCGTTTCACGGGGGGATGGCTACACCTTC. Using reference TRBV29-1 and TRBJ1-2 for the parts outside the CDR3, the full variable domain is SAVISQKPSRDICQRGTSLTIQCQVDSQVTMMFWYRQQPGQSLTLIATANQGSEATYESGFVIDKFPISRPNLTFSTLTVSNMSPEDSSIYLCSVSRGDGYTFGSGTRLTVV.

This clone came up many times. The rearrangement uses TRBV6-4 and TRBJ2-5; D not resolved. V was cut by 2 bases and J by 5 bases, with 6 bases left in between. This CDR3 comprises 12 residues. CDR1 is MRHNA, CDR2 SNTAGT, per germline. CDR3 sequence (DNA): TGTGCCAGCAGTGACCCAAGGGAGACCCAGTACTTC. Translated, it gives CASSDPRETQYF.

The rearrangement uses TRBV11-2 and TRBJ1-6; TRBD1 aligns across 8 bases. The CDR3 extends over 16 amino acids. The V gene's germline CDR1 is SGHAT and CDR2 FQNNGV. The J segment lost 6 bases and the V segment lost 3 bases, leaving 7 bases of the junction unmatched. The CDR3: CASSFQGAGGNSPLHF. CDR3 DNA: TGTGCCAGCAGCTTCCAGGGGGCAGGGGGTAATTCACCCCTCCACTTT.

This chain connects TRBV9 to TRBJ1-1; tentative D call: TRBD1 (5 bases). The CDR3 is 14 residues long. Germline-derived CDR1 and CDR2 are SGDLS and YYNGEE. Trimming removed 3 bases from V and 0 bases from J, with 9 bases in between. This CDR3 reads CASSGGRMNTEAFF. CDR3 bases: TGTGCCAGCAGCGGGGGCAGGATGAACACTGAAGCTTTCTTT.

The table lists this clone with many counts. The CDR3 protein is CASSQAKEAYGYTF. CDR3 nucleotide sequence: TGCGCCAGCAGCCAAGCCAAGGAGGCCTATGGCTACACCTTC. The chain couples TRBV4-1 to TRBJ1-2; D is ambiguous. The germline V gene has CDR1 MGHRA and CDR2 YSYEKL. The CDR3 sequence is 14 residues long. V gave up 1 base and J gave up 4 bases, with 10 bases separating them.

This clone was picked up a small number of times. The CDR3 loop is CASSLVSSYNEQFF. The DNA of the CDR3 is TGTGCCAGCAGCCTGGTCAGCTCCTACAATGAGCAGTTCTTC. V is TRBV7-2 and J is TRBJ2-1; D is uncertain. This CDR3 contains 14 residues. The V gene lost 5 bases and the J gene lost 0 bases, with 8 bases spanning the gap. Germline V gene data show CDR1 as SGHTA and CDR2 as FQGNSA.

This clone has at least ten counts. The J gene is TRBJ2-7, the V gene TRBV6-5; D may be TRBD1 (6 bases). CDR1 MNHEY and CDR2 SVGAGI come from the germline V gene. V was trimmed by 5 bases and J by 6 bases, leaving 11 bases between them. The CDR3 loop spans 12 amino acids. CDR3 coding DNA: TGTGCCAGCAGTCGAACAGGGAGCGAGCAGTACTTC. Translation: CASSRTGSEQYF.

In this sample, this clone turned up a few times. The chain carries TRBV7-2 and TRBJ1-2; D might be TRBD1 (5 bases). Trimming pared 2 bases from V and 8 bases from J, leaving 9 bases between. The CDR3 runs 12 residues. Germline assignment: CDR1 SGHTA and CDR2 FQGNSA. The CDR3 DNA is TGTGCCAGCAGCTTAACAGGCGAAGGCTACACCTTC. It translates to CASSLTGEGYTF. The whole variable domain, remainder taken from reference TRBV7-2 and TRBJ1-2, is GAGVSQSPSNKVTEKGKDVELRCDPISGHTALYWYRQSLGQGLEFLIYFQGNSAPDKSGLPSDRFSAERTGGSVSTLTIQRTQQEDSAVYLCASSLTGEGYTFGSGTRLTVV.

Notes on this clone: The identical CDR3 is also encoded by other nucleotide sequences in the sample. The V and J genes are TRBV11-3 and TRBJ2-1; TRBD1 matches 7 bases. This CDR3 region has 14 residues. The trim removed 4 bases at V and 4 bases at J, leaving 4 bases unmatched. CDR1 SGHNT and CDR2 YENEEA come from the germline V gene. The CDR3 protein is CASSSEGQYNEQFF. CDR3 in DNA: TGTGCCAGCAGCTCCGAGGGACAGTACAATGAGCAGTTCTTC.

In its sample, this clone was seen a few times. The J gene is TRBJ2-2, the V gene TRBV15; D is uncertain. The CDR3 spans 14 residues. V lost 4 bases to trimming and J lost 4 bases, with 10 bases between them. The germline V gene encodes CDR1 LNHNV and CDR2 YYDKDF (reference sequence). The CDR3 here is CATSTPTGTGELFF. Here the CDR3 DNA reads TGTGCCACCAGCACGCCAACTGGCACCGGGGAGCTGTTTTTT.

This clone appeared a few times. The V gene is TRBV7-2, the J gene TRBJ2-2; D gene uncertain. Germline V gives CDR1 SGHTA, CDR2 FQGNSA. Deletions cut 4 bases from V and 0 bases from J, with 9 bases between. The CDR3 is 15 amino acids. As DNA, the CDR3 is TGTGCCAGCAGCTCCCGGCAAACGAACACCGGGGAGCTGTTTTTT. Amino acids: CASSSRQTNTGELFF.

This clone was detected ten times or more. The gene calls are TRBV5-4 and TRBJ2-3; 12 bases map to TRBD2. The germline V gene has CDR1 SGHNT and CDR2 YYREEE (reference sequence). V was clipped by 4 bases and J by 1 base; unmatched bases: 4. CDR3 length equals 16 residues. The CDR3 here is CASSGRTSGGTDTQYF. Here the CDR3 DNA reads TGTGCCAGCAGCGGAAGGACTAGCGGGGGCACAGATACGCAGTATTTT.

The chain couples TRBV30 to TRBJ2-7; D gene ambiguous. V was clipped by 2 bases and J by 6 bases, with 17 bases between them. Germline V lookup: CDR1 GTSNPN, CDR2 SVGIG (reference sequence). This CDR3 is 14 amino acids long. This CDR3 is CAWSFTARVSEQYF. The CDR3 region has the DNA TGTGCCTGGAGTTTTACGGCCCGAGTGAGCGAGCAGTACTTC. The full variable domain, in which reference TRBV30 and TRBJ2-7 provide the parts outside the CDR3, is SQTIHQWPATLVQPVGSPLSLECTVEGTSNPNLYWYRQAAGRGLQLLFYSVGIGQISSEVPQNLSASRPQDRQFILSSKKLLLSDSGFYLCAWSFTARVSEQYFGPGTRLTVT.

This clone was seen only a few times. CDR3 DNA: TGCGCCAGCAGTCTGGGGACGGACTATGGCTACACCTTC. Residues: CASSLGTDYGYTF. The chain links TRBV23-1 to TRBJ1-2, with D perhaps TRBD1 (5 bases). TRBV23-1 is marked as an open reading frame, function uncertain. The V and J ends lost 4 bases and 3 bases respectively, with 9 bases between them. The CDR3 has 13 residues.

The rearrangement links TRBV5-1 to TRBJ1-6; a weak D match, TRBD1 (6 bases). Per the germline V gene, CDR1 is SGHRS and CDR2 is YFSETQ. This CDR3 is built from 16 residues. V was shortened by 7 bases and J by 7 bases, with 21 bases between the two germline ends. CDR3 sequence: CASATSTGTPNSPLHF. The CDR3 bases are TGCGCCAGCGCCACCTCCACCGGGACACCGAATTCACCCCTCCACTTT. Full variable domain (outside the CDR3, taken from reference TRBV5-1 and TRBJ1-6): KAGVTQTPRYLIKTRGQQVTLSCSPISGHRSVSWYQQTPGQGLQFLFEYFSETQRNKGNFPGRFSGRQFSNSRSEMNVSTLELGDSALYLCASATSTGTPNSPLHFGNGTRLTVT.

Only a few counts were recorded for this clone. This chain connects TRBV30 to TRBJ1-1; TRBD1 agrees at 9 bases. The CDR3 spans 13 residues. Looked up from germline, CDR1 is GTSNPN and CDR2 is SVGIG (reference sequence). V lost 5 bases to trimming and J lost 0 bases; unmatched junction nucleotides: 1. CDR3 residues: CAWGTGLNTEAFF. The CDR3 DNA follows: TGTGCCTGGGGGACAGGGTTGAACACTGAAGCTTTCTTT.

This rearrangement joins TRBV6-5 to TRBJ1-1; 8 nucleotides agree with TRBD1. Trimming removed 6 bases from V and 4 bases from J; junction bases left unmatched: 7. The germline V gene encodes CDR1 MNHEY and CDR2 SVGAGI. The CDR3 consists of 14 residues. CDR3 residues: CASRGQGLGTEAFF. Written as DNA, the CDR3 is TGTGCCAGCAGAGGACAGGGATTGGGCACTGAAGCTTTCTTT.

The table lists this clone with a few counts. The chain is built from TRBV18 and TRBJ2-1, with TRBD1 matching over 10 bases. This CDR3 has 15 amino acids. Trimming cost V 3 bases and J 4 bases; bases outside gene matches: 3. Germline V gene data show CDR1 as KGHSH and CDR2 as LQKENI. CDR3 nucleotides: TGTGCCAGCTCACCCGGGACAGGGGTTTACAATGAGCAGTTCTTC. Translated, it gives CASSPGTGVYNEQFF.

This clone showed up just a few times. This chain uses TRBV5-1 with TRBJ2-5, with D perhaps TRBD1 (6 bases). V dropped 4 bases and J dropped 4 bases, with 11 bases sitting between them. CDR1 and CDR2 (germline): SGHRS, YFSETQ. CDR3 size: 13 residues. The DNA of the CDR3 is TGCGCCAGCAGCCAAGGACAGTTAGAGACCCAGTACTTC. Its protein product is CASSQGQLETQYF.

This chain joins TRBV18 and TRBJ2-5, with 7 bases identical to TRBD1. V lost 1 base and J lost 7; bases outside the gene matches: 6. The CDR3 spans 14 residues. Germline V gene data show CDR1 as KGHSH and CDR2 as LQKENI. The CDR3, as DNA: TGTGCCAGCTCACCACAGGGGGCTCCGGGGACCCAGTACTTC. It translates to CASSPQGAPGTQYF.

The chain couples TRBV2 to TRBJ2-1, with 9 nucleotides matching TRBD2. CDR1 is SNHLY and CDR2 is FYNNEI in the germline V gene. The J segment lost 5 bases and the V segment lost 2 bases, leaving 4 bases of the junction unmatched. The CDR3 is 15 residues long. CDR3 sequence reads: CASSERPSGDNEQFF. In nucleotides, the CDR3 is TGTGCCAGCAGTGAAAGGCCTAGCGGGGACAATGAGCAGTTCTTC. Variable domain in full (rest from reference TRBV2 and TRBJ2-1): EPEVTQTPSHQVTQMGQEVILRCVPISNHLYFYWYRQILGQKVEFLVSFYNNEISEKSEIFDDQFSVERPDGSNFTLKIRSTKLEDSAMYFCASSERPSGDNEQFFGPGTRLTVL.

In DNA form, the CDR3 reads TGCGCCAGCAGCACGGGACAGCGAAAACAAGAGACCCAGTACTTC. It encodes CASSTGQRKQETQYF. The rearrangement links TRBV5-1 to TRBJ2-5; 7 nucleotides align to TRBD1. J was trimmed by 2 bases and V by 4 bases; bases with no gene match: 8. Looked up from germline, CDR1 is SGHRS and CDR2 is YFSETQ. The CDR3 length is 15 residues.

This clone has just a few counts. The CDR3 loop is CASSEGPGELFF. CDR3 in DNA: TGTGCCAGCAGTGAGGGCCCCGGGGAGCTGTTTTTT. This rearrangement joins TRBV2 to TRBJ2-2; D call uncertain. Germline values: CDR1 SNHLY, CDR2 FYNNEI. V lost 3 bases and J 6 bases, leaving 5 bases between the germline ends. The CDR3 length is 12 residues.

This clone was picked up a small number of times. V usage is TRBV7-2 and J usage is TRBJ2-3, with no clear D. V lost 4 bases and J lost 7, with 15 bases in between. The CDR3 length is 14 residues. Per germline, CDR1 SGHTA and CDR2 FQGNSA. The CDR3 DNA reads TGTGCCAGCAGCTCCCTTAAGGCACAGTATACGCAGTATTTT. This sequence encodes CASSSLKAQYTQYF.